This is a list of T cell receptor beta chains from one sample in a study of vaccination and CD4 T cells after COVID-19. For these receptors, no antigen is known. Using its own MiXCR run on the PCR reads, TCRdb lists one record per CDR3 protein. The sample has under 20,000 distinct CDR3 sequences, roughly 55% seen once; the top ten hold 6.5% to 8.5%. The specimen was CD4+ T cells from blood, cultured in vitro. Source of these receptors: a human donor who had recovered from COVID-19. Both conserved end residues are part of each CDR3. A D gene is named only where the DNA matches it firmly. Clone size, where shown, is once, few, many, or a class for clones that have expanded.

j_call,v_call,d_call,clone_size,cdr3_aa,cdr3_nt
TRBJ2-1,TRBV6-5,NA,few,CASSYSRSGVVEQFF,TGTGCCAGCAGTTACTCAAGAAGCGGAGTGGTTGAGCAGTTCTTC
TRBJ1-5,TRBV6-1,NA,few,CASNETPASQPQHF,TGTGCCAGCAACGAGACTCCAGCTAGTCAGCCCCAGCATTTT
TRBJ1-2,TRBV7-8,NA,NA,CASSGSLGYGMGGYTF,TGTGCCAGCAGCGGCTCCCTGGGATACGGGATGGGCGGCTACACCTTC
TRBJ1-2,TRBV7-8,TRBD1,few,CASSLDRGNYGYTF,TGTGCCAGCAGCTTAGACAGGGGAAACTATGGCTACACCTTC
TRBJ2-1,TRBV6-1,NA,NA,CASRTDNNNEQFF,TGTGCCAGCAGGACGGACAACAACAATGAGCAGTTCTTC
TRBJ2-1,TRBV7-2,NA,NA,CASSSTTSVPYNEQFF,TGTGCCAGCAGCTCCACGACTAGTGTGCCCTACAATGAGCAGTTCTTC
TRBJ1-1,TRBV7-8,NA,NA,CASSLAEGVAFF,TGTGCCAGCAGCTTAGCGGAGGGGGTAGCTTTCTTT
TRBJ1-2,TRBV29-1,NA,NA,CSVDGTTDNYGYTF,TGCAGCGTTGATGGGACGACGGATAACTATGGCTACACCTTC
TRBJ1-2,TRBV12-3/TRBV12-4,TRBD1,NA,CASSSPSGGYYGYTF,TGTGCCAGCAGTTCCCCATCAGGGGGATACTATGGCTACACCTTC
TRBJ1-1,TRBV11-2,NA,few,CASSSIRNTEAFF,TGTGCCAGCAGCTCTATCCGGAACACTGAAGCTTTCTTT
TRBJ1-6,TRBV10-1,NA,NA,CASSGREGGDKVPISSYNSPLHF,TGCGCCAGCAGTGGCCGGGAAGGAGGGGACAAAGTACCGATTAGCTCCTATAATTCACCCCTCCACTTT
TRBJ2-7,TRBV7-9,NA,NA,CASSLANVYEQYF,TGTGCCAGCAGCTTAGCCAATGTCTACGAGCAGTACTTC
TRBJ2-7,TRBV19,NA,NA,CASSPTGTALEQYF,TGTGCCAGTAGTCCCACCGGGACCGCGTTGGAGCAGTACTTC
TRBJ2-3,TRBV6-2/TRBV6-3,NA,NA,CASSYSADSTDTQYF,TGTGCCAGCAGTTACTCGGCGGACAGCACAGATACGCAGTATTTT
TRBJ2-6,TRBV6-1,NA,once,CATKTNRGGTVTRGGANVLTF,TGTGCCACCAAAACTAACAGGGGGGGGACAGTTACAAGGGGGGGGGCCAACGTCCTGACTTTC
TRBJ2-1,TRBV14,TRBD2,NA,CASTDLAGDSREQFF,TGTGCCAGCACCGACCTAGCGGGAGACTCCAGGGAGCAGTTCTTC
TRBJ2-7,TRBV5-1,NA,NA,CASSLAQAGARGHEQYF,TGCGCCAGCAGCTTGGCCCAGGCGGGGGCCCGGGGACACGAGCAGTACTTC
TRBJ2-6,TRBV28,NA,once,CASRSDLGSSSGANVLTF,TGTGCCAGCAGATCTGATTTAGGGAGTAGCTCTGGGGCCAACGTCCTGACTTTC
TRBJ1-5,TRBV6-2/TRBV6-3,NA,NA,CASSRDTSNQPQHF,TGTGCCAGCAGCCGGGACACTAGCAATCAGCCCCAGCATTTT
TRBJ2-7,TRBV6-1,TRBD1,few,CASRVPGQGQQYF,TGTGCCAGCAGGGTCCCGGGACAGGGACAGCAGTACTTC
TRBJ1-1,TRBV6-1,NA,NA,CASSEDPNTEAFF,TGTGCCAGCAGTGAAGACCCGAACACTGAAGCTTTCTTT